This entry lists 29 T cell receptor beta chains sequenced from one sample in a study of shared clonotypes between healthy human individuals. Libraries were prepared by immunoSEQ multiplex PCR; TCRdb keeps only in-frame clonotypes and omits some of them. The profile covers some 2,500,000 clones, with 85% to 95% appearing a single time and around 0.35% taken by the ten largest. Source material: naive CD4+ T cells from PBMCs. The sample's subset: CD45RA+ positively selected. The receptors stem from a man aged 18 to 29 in good health. Some clones in this sample may be carry-over from other donors' samples.

The V gene is TRBV9, the J gene TRBJ1-1; D is unclear. Germline loops: CDR1 SGDLS, CDR2 YYNGEE. This CDR3 has 12 residues. The V end lost 4 bases, the J end lost 10 bases, and 14 bases lay between the germline ends. The CDR3 loop is CASSSSGEAAFF. The DNA of the CDR3 is TGTGCCAGCAGCTCGTCTGGGGAGGCAGCTTTCTTT.

The rearrangement links TRBV7-3 to TRBJ2-1; 8 positions agree with TRBD2. Germline values: CDR1 SGHTA, CDR2 FQGTGA. The CDR3 has 16 residues. V shed 1 base, J shed 7 bases, and the junction held 9 bases outside the gene matches. The DNA for the CDR3 is TGTGCCAGCAGCTTAAAGTCGGCTAGCGGGTTTAATGAGCAGTTCTTC. This gives the protein CASSLKSASGFNEQFF. The full variable domain, its missing parts supplied by reference TRBV7-3 and TRBJ2-1, is GAGVSQTPSNKVTEKGKYVELRCDPISGHTALYWYRQSLGQGPEFLIYFQGTGAADDSGLPNDRFFAVRPEGSVSTLKIQRTERGDSAVYLCASSLKSASGFNEQFFGPGTRLTVL.

The rearrangement links TRBV28 to TRBJ2-2, with D possibly being TRBD1 (5 bases). Germline CDR1 and CDR2: MDHEN and SYDVKM. The CDR3 length is 17 residues. Trimming cost V 4 bases and J 6 bases, with 21 bases left between them. CDR3 loop: CASSYPRWGRKAGELFF. The CDR3 nucleotides are TGTGCCAGCAGTTACCCTAGATGGGGCCGTAAGGCCGGGGAGCTGTTTTTT. Full variable domain (remainder filled in from reference TRBV28 and TRBJ2-2): DVKVTQSSRYLVKRTGEKVFLECVQDMDHENMFWYRQDPGLGLRLIYFSYDVKMKEKGDIPEGYSVSREKKERFSLILESASTNQTSMYLCASSYPRWGRKAGELFFGEGSRLTVL.

The rearrangement uses TRBV28 and TRBJ1-2; maybe TRBD1 (5 bases). The length of the CDR3 is 14 residues. Trimming took 6 bases from V and 5 from J, leaving 16 bases between them. Germline V gene data show CDR1 as MDHEN and CDR2 as SYDVKM. Here the CDR3 reads CASRGIGAFYGYTF. In DNA, the CDR3 is TGTGCCAGCAGGGGGATTGGGGCTTTTTATGGCTACACCTTC.

The V call is TRBV10-3, the J call TRBJ1-2; possibly TRBD1 for D (6 bases). V was clipped by 4 bases and J by 2 bases, with 11 bases between them. CDR3 size: 14 residues. Germline values: CDR1 ENHRY, CDR2 SYGVKD. CDR3 in amino acids: CAISGRTDNYGYTF. CDR3 in DNA: TGTGCCATCAGTGGGAGGACAGACAACTATGGCTACACCTTC.

CDR3 in DNA: TGTGCCAGCAGCTTAAGAGGTCGAGCGGGGCCGAACACCGGGGAGCTGTTTTTT. It specifies CASSLRGRAGPNTGELFF. The chain joins TRBV7-3 to TRBJ2-2, with 7 bases aligning to TRBD2. The CDR3 extends over 18 amino acids. V shed 1 base, J shed 0 bases, and the junction held 8 bases outside the gene matches. Germline-derived CDR1 and CDR2 are SGHTA and FQGTGA.

This chain connects TRBV11-2 to TRBJ2-1; the D is unclear. The CDR3 has 14 amino acids. Trimming removed 0 bases at V and 6 bases at J, with 9 bases between. Germline CDR1 reads SGHAT; CDR2 reads FQNNGV. CDR3 DNA: TGTGCCAGCAGCTTAGATTTTCAGAGCAATGAGCAGTTCTTC. Translation gives CASSLDFQSNEQFF.

V gene TRBV2 combines with J gene TRBJ2-2; D is undetermined. The V gene lost 7 bases and the J gene lost 1 base, with 7 bases spanning the gap. The germline V gene has CDR1 SNHLY and CDR2 FYNNEI. CDR3 length equals 13 residues. CDR3 protein: CASILENTGELFF. DNA of the CDR3: TGTGCCAGCATCCTAGAGAACACCGGGGAGCTGTTTTTT.

The chain links TRBV11-3 to TRBJ2-7; D unclear. In germline, CDR1 is SGHNT, CDR2 YENEEA. The CDR3 runs to 13 residues. V lost 1 base, J lost 1 base, and 5 bases lay in between. The CDR3 DNA reads as TGTGCCAGCAGCTTAGGGATATCCTACGAGCAGTACTTC. Translated, it gives CASSLGISYEQYF.

The chain carries TRBV9 and TRBJ2-3, with D unresolved. Germline CDR1 and CDR2: SGDLS and YYNGEE. The CDR3 covers 15 residues. V gave up 0 bases and J gave up 2 bases, with 10 bases separating them. The CDR3 region has the DNA TGTGCCAGCAGCGTAGGTCCCATTACCACAGATACGCAGTATTTT. Amino acid sequence: CASSVGPITTDTQYF.

The gene calls are TRBV10-3 and TRBJ2-7, with 9 bases matching TRBD1. J lost 3 bases, V lost 6 bases, and 3 bases had no gene match. The CDR3 runs 13 residues. Germline CDR1 ENHRY, CDR2 SYGVKD. CDR3 nucleotide sequence: TGTGCCATCAGGGGGACAGGGTTCTACGAGCAGTACTTC. Its translation: CAIRGTGFYEQYF.

V gene TRBV4-1 combines with J gene TRBJ2-1, with 10 bases identical to TRBD2. The junction had 8 bases not matched to a gene; V was cut back by 0 bases and J by 6 bases. CDR3 length: 17 amino acids. The germline V gene encodes CDR1 MGHRA and CDR2 YSYEKL. The CDR3, as DNA: TGCGCCAGCAGCCAAGATTATGCTAGCGGGAGAGCCAATGAGCAGTTCTTC. This translates into CASSQDYASGRANEQFF.

This sequence joins TRBV25-1 and TRBJ1-2; 8 nucleotides line up with TRBD1. The junction had 4 bases not matched to a gene; V was cut back by 6 bases and J by 7 bases. Germline lookup yields CDR1 MGHDK and CDR2 SYGVNS. CDR3 length: 12 amino acids. This CDR3 reads CASSAQGGGYTF. The CDR3 bases are TGTGCCAGCAGCGCACAGGGGGGTGGCTACACCTTC.

The chain carries TRBV30 and TRBJ2-1; D call uncertain. Per germline, CDR1 GTSNPN and CDR2 SVGIG (reference sequence). The CDR3 sequence is 15 residues long. The V gene lost 2 bases and the J gene lost 4 bases, with 15 bases spanning the gap. The CDR3 coding sequence is TGTGCCTGGAGTTATCCGTCGAGTGGGTACAATGAGCAGTTCTTC. The encoded protein is CAWSYPSSGYNEQFF.

The V and J genes are TRBV7-9 and TRBJ2-7; 8 bases are shared with TRBD1. Germline V gene lookup returns CDR1 SEHNR and CDR2 FQNEAQ (reference sequence). The CDR3 extends over 16 amino acids. V gave up 0 bases and J gave up 2 bases; unmatched junction bases: 6. CDR3 DNA: TGTGCCAGCAGCTTAGCTCCTTCGACAGGGGCCTACGAGCAGTACTTC. It specifies CASSLAPSTGAYEQYF. Together with reference TRBV7-9 and TRBJ2-7, the CDR3 gives the full variable domain: DTGVSQNPRHKITKRGQNVTFRCDPISEHNRLYWYRQTLGQGPEFLTYFQNEAQLEKSRLLSDRFSAERPKGSFSTLEIQRTEQGDSAMYLCASSLAPSTGAYEQYFGPGTRLTVT.

The chain recombines TRBV28 with TRBJ2-2; D is unresolved. V dropped 6 bases and J dropped 9 bases, with 11 bases sitting between them. The CDR3 extends over 12 amino acids. Germline CDR1 reads MDHEN; CDR2 reads SYDVKM. The CDR3 DNA follows: TGTGCCAGCAGCGATAACCCCAGGGAGCTGTTTTTT. This codes for CASSDNPRELFF.

V is TRBV25-1 and J is TRBJ2-1; D gene uncertain. This CDR3 has 16 residues. V lost 8 bases and J 0 bases, leaving 17 bases between the germline ends. Germline assignment: CDR1 MGHDK and CDR2 SYGVNS. The CDR3 nucleotides read TGTGCCAGCGGAAATGGAAGGCGAATCTCCTACAATGAGCAGTTCTTC. Translating it yields CASGNGRRISYNEQFF.

The chain carries TRBV5-6 and TRBJ1-5; D gene uncertain. V gave up 1 base and J gave up 6 bases, with 8 bases separating them. Germline lookup yields CDR1 SGHDT and CDR2 YYEEEE. The CDR3 runs to 13 residues. The CDR3 DNA follows: TGTGCCAGCAGCTTGAGCCGCAGTCAGCCCCAGCATTTT. This translates into CASSLSRSQPQHF.

This clone has a single count. The rearrangement uses TRBV2 and TRBJ1-1, with 9 bases identical to TRBD1. This CDR3 is built from 16 residues. From germline, CDR1 is SNHLY and CDR2 FYNNEI. The V and J ends lost 5 bases and 4 bases, in that order; junction bases with no gene match: 11. The CDR3 DNA follows: TGTGCCAGCAGTTTTACCGGGACAGGGTATGGCACTGAAGCTTTCTTT. This codes for CASSFTGTGYGTEAFF.

The chain carries TRBV30 and TRBJ2-3, with D possibly being TRBD2 (5 bases). Trimming took off 0 bases at V and 7 bases at J, with 11 bases between the two ends. The CDR3 has 13 residues. Germline loops: CDR1 GTSNPN, CDR2 SVGIG (reference sequence). The CDR3 protein is CAWSVKLAYTQYF. CDR3 in DNA: TGTGCCTGGAGTGTTAAGCTAGCCTATACGCAGTATTTT.

The chain links TRBV5-1 to TRBJ2-1; 9 bases fit TRBD1. The V segment lost 4 bases and the J segment 7 bases; nucleotides outside the gene matches: 12. The CDR3 consists of 16 residues. CDR1 is SGHRS and CDR2 is YFSETQ in the germline V gene. As DNA, the CDR3 is TGCGCCAGCAGCCCCAACCCGGGACAGGGCTTTAATGAGCAGTTCTTC. As protein: CASSPNPGQGFNEQFF.

Concerning this clone itself: Distinct nucleotide sequences in the sample also encode this CDR3. CDR3 loop: CASSPQGTGNTIYF. CDR3 in DNA: TGTGCCAGCAGTCCTCAGGGGACTGGAAACACCATATATTTT. V is TRBV28 and J is TRBJ1-3, with D possibly TRBD1 on 6 matching bases. The CDR3 totals 14 residues. Trimming removed 5 bases from V and 2 bases from J, with 10 bases in between. Germline V gene sequence: CDR1 MDHEN, CDR2 SYDVKM.

Turning to this clone: The same CDR3 also results from other DNA sequences found in this sample. The chain carries TRBV18 and TRBJ1-1; D may be TRBD1 (6 bases). Between the trimmed V and J ends, which lost 4 bases and 0 bases, there was a span of 12 bases. Germline V gene lookup returns CDR1 KGHSH and CDR2 LQKENI. The CDR3 runs 15 residues. CDR3 sequence: CASSLQGPLNTEAFF. The DNA of the CDR3 is TGTGCCAGCTCACTACAGGGCCCCCTGAACACTGAAGCTTTCTTT.

As concerns this clone: Other DNA sequences in this specimen translate into the identical CDR3. The rearrangement joins TRBV5-1 to TRBJ1-1; a weak D match, TRBD1 (5 bases). CDR3 size: 14 residues. The ends were cut back, 0 bases at V and 1 base at J, with 7 bases in the middle. Germline-derived CDR1 and CDR2 are SGHRS and YFSETQ. CDR3 DNA sequence: TGCGCCAGCAGCTTGGGTGGGACGAACACTGAAGCTTTCTTT. Translation: CASSLGGTNTEAFF.

Comment on this clone: At the DNA level, this CDR3 is encoded by other sequences in the same sample as well. V and J are TRBV18 and TRBJ1-5, with D uncertain. This CDR3 region has 13 residues. Germline V gene lookup returns CDR1 KGHSH and CDR2 LQKENI. Trimming cost V 0 bases and J 6 bases, with 6 bases left between them. CDR3 bases: TGTGCCAGCTCACCACCCGAAGGTCAGCCCCAGCATTTT. It specifies CASSPPEGQPQHF. Full variable domain (remainder filled in from reference TRBV18 and TRBJ1-5): NAGVMQNPRHLVRRRGQEARLRCSPMKGHSHVYWYRQLPEEGLKFMVYLQKENIIDESGMPKERFSAEFPKEGPSILRIQQVVRGDSAAYFCASSPPEGQPQHFGDGTRLSIL.

The chain carries TRBV7-2 and TRBJ1-2; 7 bases align to TRBD1. Germline CDR1 SGHTA, CDR2 FQGNSA. This CDR3 has 12 residues. V dropped 5 bases and J dropped 10; count of bases not matched to a gene: 7. The CDR3 nucleotides are TGTGCCAGCAGCCACAGGGGCTTGGACTACACCTTC. Residues: CASSHRGLDYTF.

The V gene is TRBV30, the J gene TRBJ1-3; 12 bases are shared with TRBD1. The CDR3 is 19 residues long. Losses at the gene ends were 3 bases for V and 1 base for J; bases not matched to a gene: 13. CDR1 and CDR2 (germline): GTSNPN, SVGIG (reference sequence). CDR3: CAWSQPGQGAFVSGNTIYF. The CDR3 DNA is TGTGCCTGGAGCCAACCGGGACAGGGGGCTTTCGTGTCTGGAAACACCATATATTTT.

The chain has TRBV27 and TRBJ2-2; D gene unclear. The CDR3 has 13 residues. Trimming cost V 5 bases and J 6 bases, with 10 bases left between them. Germline V CDR1 and CDR2: MNHEY, SMNVEV (reference sequence). The CDR3 region has the DNA TGTGCCAGCAGTCCCCCTTGGGCCGGGGAGCTGTTTTTT. Translated: CASSPPWAGELFF.

This chain links TRBV19 with TRBJ1-5; weak D call: TRBD1 (5 bases). The CDR3 length is 15 residues. With 4 bases removed from V and 0 bases from J, the gap between germline ends came to 10 bases. CDR1 and CDR2 (germline): LNHDA, SQIVND (reference sequence). CDR3 nucleotides: TGTGCCAGTAGTAAAAGGGGCCTTAGCAATCAGCCCCAGCATTTT. Residues: CASSKRGLSNQPQHF.